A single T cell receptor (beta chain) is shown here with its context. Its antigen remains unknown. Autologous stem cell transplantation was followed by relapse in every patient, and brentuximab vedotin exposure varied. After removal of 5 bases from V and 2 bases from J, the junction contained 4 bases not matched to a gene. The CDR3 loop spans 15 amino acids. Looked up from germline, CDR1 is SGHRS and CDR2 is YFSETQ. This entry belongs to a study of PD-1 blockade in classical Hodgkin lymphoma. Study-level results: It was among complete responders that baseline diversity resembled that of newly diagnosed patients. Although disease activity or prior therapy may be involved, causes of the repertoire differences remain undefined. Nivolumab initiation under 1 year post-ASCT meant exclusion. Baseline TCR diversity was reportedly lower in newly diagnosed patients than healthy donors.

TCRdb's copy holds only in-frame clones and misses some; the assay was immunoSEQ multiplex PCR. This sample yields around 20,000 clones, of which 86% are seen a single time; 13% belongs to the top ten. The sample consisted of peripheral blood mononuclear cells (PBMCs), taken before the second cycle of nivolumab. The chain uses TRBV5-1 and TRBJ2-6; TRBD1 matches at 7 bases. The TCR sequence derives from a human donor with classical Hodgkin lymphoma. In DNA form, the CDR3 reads TGCGCCAGCAGTCCACAGGGGACTGGGGCCAACGTCCTGACTTTC. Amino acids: CASSPQGTGANVLTF.